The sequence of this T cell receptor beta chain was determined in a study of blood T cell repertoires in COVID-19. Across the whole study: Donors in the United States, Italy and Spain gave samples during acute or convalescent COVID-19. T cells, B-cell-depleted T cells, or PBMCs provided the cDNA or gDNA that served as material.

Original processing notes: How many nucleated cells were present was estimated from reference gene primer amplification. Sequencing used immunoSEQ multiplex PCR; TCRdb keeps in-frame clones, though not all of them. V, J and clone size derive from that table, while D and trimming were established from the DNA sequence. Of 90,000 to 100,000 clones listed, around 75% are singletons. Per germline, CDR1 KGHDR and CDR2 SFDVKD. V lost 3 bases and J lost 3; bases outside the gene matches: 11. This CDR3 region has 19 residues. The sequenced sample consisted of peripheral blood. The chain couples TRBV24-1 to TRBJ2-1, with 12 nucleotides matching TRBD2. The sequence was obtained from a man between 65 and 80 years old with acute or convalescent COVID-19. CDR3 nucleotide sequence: TGTGCCACCAGTGATCTAGGACTAGCGGGAATGAGGGTCTACAATGAGCAGTTCTTC. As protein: CATSDLGLAGMRVYNEQFF.